These 23 T cell receptor beta chains came from one sample sequenced in a study of blood T cell repertoires in COVID-19. The repertoire was sequenced with immunoSEQ multiplex PCR; TCRdb's copy has only in-frame clones and lacks some. The repertoire consists of just under 40,000 clones, with around 79% occurring once and the leading ten covering over 20%. Material: peripheral blood. The receptors were gathered from a man between 65 and 85 years old with acute or convalescent COVID-19.

This chain uses TRBV7-9 with TRBJ1-1, with 8 bases identical to TRBD1. Germline V lookup: CDR1 SEHNR, CDR2 FQNEAQ (reference sequence). Trimming at V came to 1 base and at J to 3 bases, leaving 4 bases not matched to a gene. This CDR3 is built from 15 residues. In DNA form, the CDR3 reads TGTGCCAGCAGCTTAGGCCCGACAGGGGACACTGAAGCTTTCTTT. As protein: CASSLGPTGDTEAFF. Full variable domain (missing parts from reference TRBV7-9 and TRBJ1-1): DTGVSQNPRHKITKRGQNVTFRCDPISEHNRLYWYRQTLGQGPEFLTYFQNEAQLEKSRLLSDRFSAERPKGSFSTLEIQRTEQGDSAMYLCASSLGPTGDTEAFFGQGTRLTVV.

The DNA for the CDR3 is TGCGCCAGCAGTGCAGGGGGCTTCTCTGAAGCTTTCTTT. It is translated as CASSAGGFSEAFF. This chain uses TRBV5-1 with TRBJ1-1; TRBD1 matches 8 bases. Germline loops: CDR1 SGHRS, CDR2 YFSETQ. Trimming removed 5 bases from V and 6 bases from J; junction bases left unmatched: 6. CDR3 size: 13 residues.

The V gene is TRBV6-2 or TRBV6-3, the J gene TRBJ2-1, with TRBD2 matching 8 bases. Germline V gene lookup returns CDR1 MNHEY and CDR2 SVGEGT. Trimming removed 5 bases from V and 0 bases from J; junction bases left unmatched: 6. The CDR3 length is 16 residues. CDR3 in DNA: TGTGCCAGCAGTCCCCGACTAGCGTCCTCCTACAATGAGCAGTTCTTC. Protein: CASSPRLASSYNEQFF.

A remark on this clone: At one of its ends the junction is not consistent with the germline gene, which may arise from a read error. V is TRBV19 and J is TRBJ1-1; 7 nucleotides agree with TRBD1. This CDR3 has 16 residues. Germline V gives CDR1 LNHDA, CDR2 SQIVND (reference sequence). The CDR3: CASIGQAIYHFTEVFF. The CDR3 nucleotides are TGTGCCAGTATCGGACAGGCAATATACCATTTTACTGAAGTTTTCTTT.

This clone was seen a single time. V is TRBV19 and J is TRBJ1-5; the D gene is possibly TRBD1 (5 bases). The CDR3 extends over 15 amino acids. Germline V gene data show CDR1 as LNHDA and CDR2 as SQIVND (reference sequence). With 4 bases removed from V and 3 bases from J, the gap between germline ends came to 13 bases. CDR3 protein: CASSTTAGTNQPQHF. DNA of the CDR3: TGTGCCAGTAGTACGACAGCTGGCACCAATCAGCCCCAGCATTTT. Looking up the rest from reference TRBV19 and TRBJ1-5 gives the full variable domain: DGGITQSPKYLFRKEGQNVTLSCEQNLNHDAMYWYRQDPGQGLRLIYYSQIVNDFQKGDIAEGYSVSREKKESFPLTVTSAQKNPTAFYLCASSTTAGTNQPQHFGDGTRLSIL.

The rearrangement links TRBV19 to TRBJ1-2; 9 positions match TRBD1. The CDR3 has 14 amino acids. Germline V gene lookup returns CDR1 LNHDA and CDR2 SQIVND (reference sequence). J was trimmed by 8 bases and V by 7 bases; bases with no gene match: 11. This CDR3 reads CASTRTGEVKGYTF. CDR3 nucleotides: TGTGCCAGTACCCGGACAGGGGAGGTTAAAGGCTACACCTTC.

The rearrangement links TRBV28 to TRBJ1-2; D perhaps matches TRBD1 (5 bases). Trimming cost V 10 bases and J 7 bases, with 25 bases left between them. Germline V CDR1 and CDR2: MDHEN, SYDVKM. The CDR3 runs to 15 residues. The CDR3 bases are TGTGCCACCCACCTAAATCCAGGGCCCTTAGGTGGCTACACCTTC. Its translation is CATHLNPGPLGGYTF.

V usage is TRBV18 and J usage is TRBJ2-6; 8 nucleotides line up with TRBD1. The CDR3 runs to 21 residues. Germline V lookup: CDR1 KGHSH, CDR2 LQKENI. V was pared by 3 bases and J by 4 bases, with 20 bases of the junction left unmatched. CDR3 in amino acids: CASSPGRTGRWILGGANVLTF. DNA for the CDR3: TGTGCCAGCTCACCTGGGCGGACAGGGCGGTGGATCCTTGGAGGGGCCAACGTCCTGACTTTC.

DNA of the CDR3: TGTGCCATCAGTCGACAGAATAATGAAAAACTGTTTTTT. It specifies CAISRQNNEKLFF. The chain has TRBV10-3 and TRBJ1-4; weak D call: TRBD1 (5 bases). Germline CDR1 ENHRY, CDR2 SYGVKD. The length of the CDR3 is 13 residues. V dropped 5 bases and J dropped 4 bases, with 8 bases sitting between them.

V and J are TRBV5-1 and TRBJ2-7; 12 positions agree with TRBD1. CDR1 is SGHRS, CDR2 YFSETQ, per germline. The V gene end was trimmed by 4 bases and the J gene end by 5 bases; junction bases not matched to a gene: 1. This CDR3 comprises 13 residues. CDR3 DNA sequence: TGCGCCAGCAGCGGGACAGGGGGCAACGAGCAGTACTTC. Amino acid sequence: CASSGTGGNEQYF.

Only a few counts were recorded for this clone. The chain couples TRBV19 to TRBJ2-1; 9 nucleotides align to TRBD1. Germline-derived CDR1 and CDR2 are LNHDA and SQIVND (reference sequence). CDR3 length equals 15 residues. V lost 7 bases and J lost 0; bases outside the gene matches: 4. The CDR3 loop reads CASIGQGSSYNEQFF. CDR3 DNA sequence: TGTGCCAGTATTGGACAGGGGTCCTCCTACAATGAGCAGTTCTTC.

The chain uses TRBV9 and TRBJ2-2; 7 bases line up with TRBD1. The germline gives CDR1 SGDLS, CDR2 YYNGEE. The CDR3 length is 16 residues. Losses at the gene ends were 3 bases for V and 0 bases for J; bases not matched to a gene: 5. CDR3 sequence: CASSARDRPNTGELFF. DNA of the CDR3: TGTGCCAGCAGCGCCCGGGACAGACCGAACACCGGGGAGCTGTTTTTT.

The rearrangement joins TRBV5-1 to TRBJ1-2; 8 bases are a match to TRBD1. Germline CDR1 and CDR2: SGHRS and YFSETQ. Trimming took 4 bases from V and 5 from J; bases not matched to a gene: 13. The CDR3 is 16 amino acids. This chain's CDR3 is CASSPTTGAAGYGYTF. The CDR3 nucleotides read TGCGCCAGCAGCCCAACGACAGGGGCCGCTGGGTATGGCTACACCTTC.

This rearrangement joins TRBV14 to TRBJ2-6; the D gene is possibly TRBD1 (5 bases). Per germline, CDR1 SGHDN and CDR2 FVKESK. CDR3 length: 15 amino acids. V was cut by 1 base and J by 1 base, with 5 bases left in between. The CDR3: CASSQGTSGANVLTF. As DNA, the CDR3 is TGTGCCAGCAGCCAAGGGACATCTGGGGCCAACGTCCTGACTTTC. The full variable domain, its missing parts supplied by reference TRBV14 and TRBJ2-6, is EAGVTQFPSHSVIEKGQTVTLRCDPISGHDNLYWYRRVMGKEIKFLLHFVKESKQDESGMPNNRFLAERTGGTYSTLKVQPAELEDSGVYFCASSQGTSGANVLTFGAGSRLTVL.

The V and J genes are TRBV3-1 (or the pseudogene TRBV3-2) and TRBJ2-5; TRBD2 aligns across 7 bases. The V gene end was trimmed by 3 bases and the J gene end by 4 bases; junction bases not matched to a gene: 2. CDR3 size: 13 residues. CDR1 is LGHDT, CDR2 YNNKEL, per germline (reference sequence). The CDR3 region is CASSHLAVETQYF. CDR3 bases: TGTGCCAGCAGCCACCTAGCGGTAGAGACCCAGTACTTC.

This clone was observed once. This chain links TRBV29-1 with TRBJ2-7; 15 bases map to TRBD2. Germline loops: CDR1 SQVTM, CDR2 ANQGSEA. The V and J ends lost 6 bases and 0 bases, in that order; junction bases with no gene match: 9. This CDR3 is built from 17 residues. CDR3 sequence (DNA): TGCAGCGTCGGGGGGACTAGCGGGAGGTTGCTCTCCTACGAGCAGTACTTC. Translated, it gives CSVGGTSGRLLSYEQYF.

J is TRBJ1-1 and V is TRBV19, with TRBD1 matching over 9 bases. V was pared by 5 bases and J by 2 bases, with 3 bases of the junction left unmatched. CDR1 is LNHDA, CDR2 SQIVND, per germline (reference sequence). This CDR3 region has 14 residues. As DNA, the CDR3 is TGTGCCAGTAGTCCGGGACAGGGCAACACTGAAGCTTTCTTT. Its protein product is CASSPGQGNTEAFF. The full variable domain, in which reference TRBV19 and TRBJ1-1 provide the parts outside the CDR3, is DGGITQSPKYLFRKEGQNVTLSCEQNLNHDAMYWYRQDPGQGLRLIYYSQIVNDFQKGDIAEGYSVSREKKESFPLTVTSAQKNPTAFYLCASSPGQGNTEAFFGQGTRLTVV.

This clone has only a few counts. This chain connects TRBV5-6 to TRBJ1-1; D is ambiguous. Germline lookup yields CDR1 SGHDT and CDR2 YYEEEE. The length of the CDR3 is 14 residues. Trimming took 2 bases from V and 1 from J, leaving 9 bases between them. The CDR3 DNA reads TGTGCCAGCAGCTTTCGGGGAGGGAACACTGAAGCTTTCTTT. This encodes CASSFRGGNTEAFF.

This chain joins TRBV21-1 and TRBJ1-2. TRBV21-1 is labeled a pseudogene. The CDR3 length is 14 residues. The CDR3, as DNA: TGTGCCAGCAGCAAGGAGACTGGTCCCGACTGCTACACCTTC. This translates into CASSKETGPDCYTF.

V and J are TRBV7-8 and TRBJ2-7; 10 bases fit TRBD2. Germline V lookup: CDR1 SGHVS, CDR2 FQNEAQ. The CDR3 runs 14 residues. Trimming cost V 5 bases and J 4 bases; bases outside gene matches: 5. The CDR3 reads CASSRGTSEYEQYF. In DNA form, the CDR3 reads TGTGCCAGCAGCCGGGGGACTAGCGAGTACGAGCAGTACTTC.

This clone came up once. This chain links TRBV4-3 with TRBJ2-2; no reliable D call. The V end lost 0 bases, the J end lost 1 base, and 6 bases lay between the germline ends. Germline V gene data show CDR1 as LGHNA and CDR2 as YSLEER. The CDR3 contains 15 residues. CDR3 DNA: TGCGCCAGCAGCCAAGAGCTAGTGAACACCGGGGAGCTGTTTTTT. Its translation: CASSQELVNTGELFF.

The chain couples TRBV10-1 to TRBJ2-3; TRBD1 matches 7 bases. V dropped 5 bases and J dropped 0; count of bases not matched to a gene: 5. This CDR3 has 15 residues. Germline-derived CDR1 and CDR2 are WNHNN and SYGVQD (reference sequence). Here the CDR3 DNA reads TGCGCCAGCAGTCGCCTCAGGGGGAGCACAGATACGCAGTATTTT. Translation: CASSRLRGSTDTQYF.

The chain carries TRBV5-6 and TRBJ1-1, with unresolved D. Germline-derived CDR1 and CDR2 are SGHDT and YYEEEE. CDR3 length: 13 residues. The V gene lost 0 bases and the J gene lost 5 bases, with 8 bases spanning the gap. The CDR3 reads CASSLAGKTEAFF. DNA for the CDR3: TGTGCCAGCAGCTTGGCCGGGAAAACTGAAGCTTTCTTT. The entire variable domain, with the rest obtained from reference TRBV5-6 and TRBJ1-1, is as follows: DAGVTQSPTHLIKTRGQQVTLRCSPKSGHDTVSWYQQALGQGPQFIFQYYEEEERQRGNFPDRFSGHQFPNYSSELNVNALLLGDSALYLCASSLAGKTEAFFGQGTRLTVV.